This TCR beta chain was found in a study of blood T cell repertoires in COVID-19. Overall study context: T cells, B-cell-depleted T cells, or PBMCs supplied cDNA or gDNA.

The authors' processing: Reference gene primer amplification gave estimated nucleated cell counts. The method was immunoSEQ multiplex PCR; TCRdb's version includes in-frame clones alone and lacks a portion of them. V, J and clone size are those of that table, while D and trimming were read from the DNA. The table has 200,000 to 250,000 clones, 85% to 90% seen once. V lost 6 bases and J lost 4, with 13 bases in between. Germline V lookup: CDR1 SGHDT, CDR2 YYEEEE. The CDR3 is 13 residues long. Material: peripheral blood. The gene calls are TRBV5-6 and TRBJ1-1; the D is unclear. This TCR was sampled from a man aged 60 to 75 with acute or convalescent COVID-19. This chain's CDR3 is CASIEWEGTEAFF. The CDR3 nucleotides are TGTGCCAGCATCGAGTGGGAGGGCACTGAAGCTTTCTTT.